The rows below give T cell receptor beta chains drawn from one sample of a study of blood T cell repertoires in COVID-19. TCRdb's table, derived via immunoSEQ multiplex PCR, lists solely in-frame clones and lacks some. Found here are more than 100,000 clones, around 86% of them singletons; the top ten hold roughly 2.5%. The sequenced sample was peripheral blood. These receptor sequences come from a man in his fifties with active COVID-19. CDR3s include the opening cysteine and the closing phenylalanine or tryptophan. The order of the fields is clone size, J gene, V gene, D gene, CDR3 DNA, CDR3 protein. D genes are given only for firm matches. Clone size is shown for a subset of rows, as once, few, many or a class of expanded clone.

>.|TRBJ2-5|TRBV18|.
TGTGCCAGCTCACCCCCCGGGACACCTCAAGAGACCCAGTACTTC
CASSPPGTPQETQYF
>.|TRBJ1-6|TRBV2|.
TGTGCCAGCAGTGACGGAAGGGGTAATTCACCCCTCCACTTT
CASSDGRGNSPLHF
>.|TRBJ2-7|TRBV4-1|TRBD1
TGCGCCAGCAGCCAAGATCGGACAGGGTACTACGAGCAGTACTTC
CASSQDRTGYYEQYF
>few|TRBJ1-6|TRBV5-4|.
TGTGCCAGCAGCTTGGATCAGAAATATAATTCACCCCTCCACTTT
CASSLDQKYNSPLHF
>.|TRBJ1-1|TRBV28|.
TGTGCCAGCAGTTCGGACAAGGCCTTTGAAGCTTTCTTT
CASSSDKAFEAFF
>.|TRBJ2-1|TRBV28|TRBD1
TGTGCCAGCAGTCCGGACAGGGGGTCCTACAATGAGCAGTTCTTC
CASSPDRGSYNEQFF
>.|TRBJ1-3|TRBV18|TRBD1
TGTGCCAGCTCACCCCCCTACAGGGGGAGCTCTGGAAACACCATATATTTT
CASSPPYRGSSGNTIYF
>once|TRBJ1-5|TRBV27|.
TGTGCCAGCAGTTTTTCAGGGAATCAGCCCCAGCATTTT
CASSFSGNQPQHF
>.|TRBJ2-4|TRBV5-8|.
TGTGCCAGCAGCTTGGTGCGGGGCCGAGGACAGTACTTC
CASSLVRGRGQYF
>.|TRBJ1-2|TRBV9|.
TGTGCCAGCAGTCTTGACCGGGGGAATGGCTACACCTTC
CASSLDRGNGYTF
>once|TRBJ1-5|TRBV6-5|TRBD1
TGTGCCAGCTCGGACGGACAGGGGGGATATCAGCCCCAGCATTTT
CASSDGQGGYQPQHF
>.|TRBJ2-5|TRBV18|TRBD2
TGTGCCAGCTCACCACGCAATAGCGGGGGGGAGACCCAGTACTTC
CASSPRNSGGETQYF
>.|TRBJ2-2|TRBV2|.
TGTGCCAGCAGGGCCGGACAGAACACCGGGGAGCTGTTTTTT
CASRAGQNTGELFF
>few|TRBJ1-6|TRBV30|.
TGTGCCTGGAGTGAGGGGGGGAGGAATTCACCCCTCCACTTT
CAWSEGGRNSPLHF
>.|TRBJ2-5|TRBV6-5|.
TGTGCCAGCAGCCGGACAGTTCCAGAGACCCAGTACTTC
CASSRTVPETQYF
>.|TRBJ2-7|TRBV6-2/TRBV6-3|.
TGTGCCAGCAGTTACTCGATCTATTCCTACGAGCAGTACTTC
CASSYSIYSYEQYF
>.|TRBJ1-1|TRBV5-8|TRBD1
TGTGCCAGCGGGAAATACCCAGGGGGTAGCACTGAAGCTTTCTTT
CASGKYPGGSTEAFF
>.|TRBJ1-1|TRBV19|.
TGTGCCACCCGAGCGGCGGAATTGAACACTGAAGCTTTCTTT
CATRAAELNTEAFF
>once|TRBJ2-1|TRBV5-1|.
TGCGCCAGCAGCTATTTGGCCTCCTCCTACAATGAGCAGTTCTTC
CASSYLASSYNEQFF
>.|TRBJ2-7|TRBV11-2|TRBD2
TGTGCCAGCAGCATATTAGATGGGACTAGCGGGGGGCAATCCTACGAGCAGTACTTC
CASSILDGTSGGQSYEQYF
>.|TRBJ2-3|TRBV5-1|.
TGCGCCAGCAGCTTGGAGTTTGCAGGAAATACGCAGTATTTT
CASSLEFAGNTQYF
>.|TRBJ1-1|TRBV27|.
TGTGCCAGCAGTTCCCCTCACAGAAACACTGAAGCTTTCTTT
CASSSPHRNTEAFF
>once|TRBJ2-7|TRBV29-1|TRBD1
TGCAGCGCTGGGGACAGGCACTACGAGCAGTACTTC
CSAGDRHYEQYF
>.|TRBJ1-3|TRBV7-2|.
TGTGCCAGCAGCTCGACAGGTTCGAGAGGGAACACCATATATTTT
CASSSTGSRGNTIYF
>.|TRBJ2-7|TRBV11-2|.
TGTGCCAGCAGCCCCCCAGGGGTACGCTACGAGCAGTACTTC
CASSPPGVRYEQYF
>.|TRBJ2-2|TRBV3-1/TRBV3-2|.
TGTGCCAGCAGCTCAACATCGAACACCGGGGAGCTGTTTTTT
CASSSTSNTGELFF
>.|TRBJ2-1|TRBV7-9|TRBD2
TGTGCCAGCAGCCCGGGACTAGCTTCTAATGAGCAGTTCTTC
CASSPGLASNEQFF
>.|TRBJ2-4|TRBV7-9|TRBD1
TGTGCCAGCAGCTTAGGCACAGGGGCCCCTGCCAAAAACATTCAGTACTTC
CASSLGTGAPAKNIQYF
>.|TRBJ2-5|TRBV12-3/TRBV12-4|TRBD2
TGTGCCAGCAGGCCCCCGGGGGGAGAGACCCAGTACTTC
CASRPPGGETQYF
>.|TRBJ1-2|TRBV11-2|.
TGTGCCAGCAGCTCCGCGCGCAGGAGGTATGGCTACACCTTC
CASSSARRRYGYTF
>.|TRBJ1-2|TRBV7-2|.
TGTGCCAGCAGCTTAGGACAAAACTATGGCTACACCTTC
CASSLGQNYGYTF
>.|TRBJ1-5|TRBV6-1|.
TGTGCCAGCAGTGAAGGCGGAGGGAATCAGCCCCAGCATTTT
CASSEGGGNQPQHF
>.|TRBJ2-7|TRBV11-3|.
TGTGCCAGCAGCTCCCCGACGGGGTACGAGCAGTACTTC
CASSSPTGYEQYF
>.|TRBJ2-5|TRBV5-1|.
TGCGCCAGCAGCTTGGGTAGTAGCCAAGAGACCCAGTACTTC
CASSLGSSQETQYF
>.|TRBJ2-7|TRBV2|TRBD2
TGTGCCAGCAGCGGGGGGGAAGCCTACGAGCAGTACTTC
CASSGGEAYEQYF
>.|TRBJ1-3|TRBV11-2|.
TGTGCCAGCAGCCCAGGCTCAGGGTTGGGAAACACCATATATTTT
CASSPGSGLGNTIYF
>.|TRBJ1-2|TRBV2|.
TGTGCCAGCAGCGGCGCGGGGGTGAGCTATGGCTACACCTTC
CASSGAGVSYGYTF
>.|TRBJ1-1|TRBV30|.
TGTGCCTGGAGTGTGTATCCGGTAAACACTGAAGCTTTCTTT
CAWSVYPVNTEAFF
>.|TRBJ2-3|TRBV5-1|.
TGCGCCAGCAGTGGAGCGCCCCCCCATACGCAGTATTTT
CASSGAPPHTQYF
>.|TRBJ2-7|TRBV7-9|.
TGTGCCAGCAGCCTCTCTGCAGCGGGCTCCTACGAGCAGTACTTC
CASSLSAAGSYEQYF
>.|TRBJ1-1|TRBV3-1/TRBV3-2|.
TGTGCCAGCAGCCAAGGGGGGGACACTGAAGCTTTCTTT
CASSQGGDTEAFF
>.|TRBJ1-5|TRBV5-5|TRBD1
TGTGCCAGCAGCCAAGACAGGGGCAATCAGCCCCAGCATTTT
CASSQDRGNQPQHF
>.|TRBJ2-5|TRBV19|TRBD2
TGTGCCAGTAGTAGCCGAGGGACTAGCGCCTCGGAGACCCAGTACTTC
CASSSRGTSASETQYF
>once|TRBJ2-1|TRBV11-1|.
TGTGCCAGCAGCTTAGGCTCGGTAGGGGATGAGCAGTTCTTC
CASSLGSVGDEQFF
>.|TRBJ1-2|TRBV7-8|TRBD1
TGTGCCAGCGGGGTGAGGACAGGGAACTATGGCTACACCTTC
CASGVRTGNYGYTF
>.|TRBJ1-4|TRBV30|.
TGTGCCCAAGGGGAATCGGAAAAACTGTTTTTT
CAQGESEKLFF
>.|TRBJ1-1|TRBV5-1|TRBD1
TGCGCCAGCAGCTTGGGGACAGGGAACACTGAAGCTTTCTTT
CASSLGTGNTEAFF
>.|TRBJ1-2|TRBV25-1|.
TGTGCCAGCAGTGATCTGGGCAGCTATGGCTACACCTTC
CASSDLGSYGYTF
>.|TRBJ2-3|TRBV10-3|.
TGTGCCATCAGTGAGTCAGTACTGTCAGATACGCAGTATTTT
CAISESVLSDTQYF
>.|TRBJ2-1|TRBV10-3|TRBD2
TGTGCCATCAGTGAGCCCTTGGCGGGAGGGAATGAGCAGTTCTTC
CAISEPLAGGNEQFF
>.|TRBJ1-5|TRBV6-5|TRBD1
TGTGCCAGCACGGAGGGACAGGTTTATCAGCCCCAGCATTTT
CASTEGQVYQPQHF
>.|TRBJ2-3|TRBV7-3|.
TGTGCCAGCAGCTTAATCGGACCCGGTAGGGGCCGTATGATTAGCACAGATACGCAGTATTTT
CASSLIGPGRGRMISTDTQYF
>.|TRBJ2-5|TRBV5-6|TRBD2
TGTGCCAGCAGCTTGCGTTCTAGCGGGGGGTGGGAGACCCAGTACTTC
CASSLRSSGGWETQYF
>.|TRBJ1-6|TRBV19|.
TGTGCCAGTAGTATTGCCAGGGCAGTCTCGAGAAATTCACCCCTCCACTTT
CASSIARAVSRNSPLHF
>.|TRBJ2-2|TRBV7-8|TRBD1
TGTGCCAGCAGCCGACAGGGGGGCCGTACTAGGGAGCTGTTTTTT
CASSRQGGRTRELFF
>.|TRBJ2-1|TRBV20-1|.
TGCAGTGCTTCGCGACTGGGTGAGCAGTTCTTC
CSASRLGEQFF
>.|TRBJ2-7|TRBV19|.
TGTGCCAGTAGTCATTCCAGGGGCAGCTCCTACGAGCAGTACTTC
CASSHSRGSSYEQYF
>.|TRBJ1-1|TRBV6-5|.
TGTGCCAGCAGCTCACAGGGAAGGGACACTGAAGCTTTCTTT
CASSSQGRDTEAFF
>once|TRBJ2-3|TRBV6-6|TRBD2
TGTGCCAGCAGTCGTGAGCTAGCGGGGTTCGGAGATACGCAGTATTTT
CASSRELAGFGDTQYF
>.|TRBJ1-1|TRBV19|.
TGTGCCAGTAGTATAGACGGGACTCTGGGGGACACTGAAGCTTTCTTT
CASSIDGTLGDTEAFF